Below, 14 T cell receptor beta chains from the same sample are listed, as sequenced in a study of blood T cell repertoires in COVID-19. Profiling relied on immunoSEQ multiplex PCR, and the TCRdb table lists in-frame clones only, not all of them. The sample comprises approximately 36,000 clones, about 85% of which are singletons, and around 4.8% rests with the top ten. Source material: peripheral blood. These receptors were collected from a man aged 45-65 years with active COVID-19.

This sequence joins TRBV5-4 and TRBJ1-2, with D hard to call. The CDR3 loop spans 13 amino acids. Per germline, CDR1 SGHNT and CDR2 YYREEE (reference sequence). V lost 0 bases, J lost 6 bases, and 9 bases lay in between. The CDR3 region is CASSLGGWNGYTF. The CDR3 DNA reads TGTGCCAGCAGCTTGGGAGGTTGGAATGGCTACACCTTC.

The chain joins TRBV5-1 to TRBJ2-7, with TRBD1 as a possible D gene (7 bases). Germline CDR1 is SGHRS and CDR2 is YFSETQ. The V gene lost 4 bases and the J gene lost 0 bases, with 14 bases spanning the gap. The CDR3 contains 15 residues. The CDR3 coding sequence is TGCGCCAGCAGCCCGGAGGGGGACAGCTCCTACGAGCAGTACTTC. Translating it yields CASSPEGDSSYEQYF.

The CDR3 protein is CASSARPGSYYGYTF. CDR3 coding DNA: TGTGCCAGCAGCGCTCGACCGGGGAGCTACTATGGCTACACCTTC. The rearrangement joins TRBV9 to TRBJ1-2; D not certain. This CDR3 is built from 15 residues. CDR1 SGDLS and CDR2 YYNGEE come from the germline V gene. V lost 3 bases to trimming and J lost 3 bases, with 15 bases between them. The full variable domain, with the rest looked up from reference TRBV9 and TRBJ1-2, is DSGVTQTPKHLITATGQRVTLRCSPRSGDLSVYWYQQSLDQGLQFLIQYYNGEERAKGNILERFSAQQFPDLHSELNLSSLELGDSALYFCASSARPGSYYGYTFGSGTRLTVV.

The chain links TRBV12-5 to TRBJ2-1; D is unresolved. Trimming took 0 bases from V and 12 from J, leaving 3 bases between them. This CDR3 has 10 residues. CDR1 is LGHNT, CDR2 FRNRAP, per germline. The CDR3 sequence is CASGLVLQFF. CDR3 sequence (DNA): TGTGCTAGTGGTTTGGTTCTGCAGTTCTTC. Drawing the rest from reference TRBV12-5 and TRBJ2-1, the complete variable domain is DARVTQTPRHKVTEMGQEVTMRCQPILGHNTVFWYRQTMMQGLELLAYFRNRAPLDDSGMPKDRFSAEMPDATLATLKIQPSEPRDSAVYFCASGLVLQFFGPGTRLTVL.

The chain is built from TRBV2 and TRBJ1-4; no clear D gene. The germline V and J ends were trimmed by 6 bases and 3 bases, with 8 bases remaining between them. The CDR3 length is 13 residues. From germline, CDR1 is SNHLY and CDR2 FYNNEI. This CDR3 reads CASRTDPNEKLFF. The CDR3 bases are TGTGCCAGCAGAACTGATCCTAATGAAAAACTGTTTTTT.

The V and J genes are TRBV12-5 and TRBJ2-7; 7 nucleotides align to TRBD1. Germline CDR1 LGHNT, CDR2 FRNRAP. The CDR3 is 13 amino acids. V lost 6 bases and J lost 1; bases outside the gene matches: 3. The CDR3 reads CASGTGLSYEQYF. CDR3 DNA: TGTGCTAGTGGGACAGGGTTGTCCTACGAGCAGTACTTC.

The CDR3 coding sequence is TGTGCCAGCAGTTTAGAGGGCCGGAGCTCCGAGCAGTACTTC. It codes for CASSLEGRSSEQYF. V and J are TRBV27 and TRBJ2-7; D is perhaps TRBD2 (5 bases). The CDR3 is 14 amino acids. V was trimmed by 2 bases and J by 6 bases, leaving 14 bases between them. Germline assignment: CDR1 MNHEY and CDR2 SMNVEV (reference sequence).

The table lists this clone with a few counts. This chain links TRBV6-5 with TRBJ2-5; 7 bases agree with TRBD1. Per the germline V gene, CDR1 is MNHEY and CDR2 is SVGAGI. V trimming: 6 bases; J trimming: 5 bases; junction bases outside the gene matches: 6. This CDR3 contains 13 residues. The CDR3 loop reads CASRRQGVETQYF. DNA for the CDR3: TGTGCCAGCAGGAGACAGGGTGTCGAGACCCAGTACTTC.

This clone appeared a few times. The V call is TRBV7-6, the J call TRBJ1-5; D perhaps matches TRBD1 (6 bases). V lost 1 base to trimming and J lost 5 bases, with 12 bases between them. CDR3 length: 15 amino acids. The germline V gene encodes CDR1 SGHVS and CDR2 FNYEAQ. The CDR3 coding sequence is TGTGCCAGCAGCTTAGACCCAGGGGTTCATCAGCCCCAGCATTTT. It codes for CASSLDPGVHQPQHF.

The rearrangement joins TRBV27 to TRBJ2-7; 11 positions match TRBD2. Germline CDR1 reads MNHEY; CDR2 reads SMNVEV (reference sequence). The CDR3 runs to 18 residues. J lost 3 bases, V lost 2 bases, and 12 bases had no gene match. The CDR3 nucleotides are TGTGCCAGCAGTTTACGACTCCCTACTAGCGGGGGAAACTACGAGCAGTACTTC. This gives the protein CASSLRLPTSGGNYEQYF.

The chain recombines TRBV18 with TRBJ1-4; no definite D call. Germline assignment: CDR1 KGHSH and CDR2 LQKENI. Trimming left V 2 bases short and J 10 bases short, with 8 bases between. This CDR3 comprises 12 residues. The CDR3 reads CASSPGGIKLFF. CDR3 nucleotides: TGTGCCAGCTCACCAGGAGGTATAAAACTGTTTTTT.

This chain uses TRBV14 with TRBJ2-1, with a possible D match to TRBD2 (6 bases). Germline CDR1 SGHDN, CDR2 FVKESK. The CDR3 is made up of 16 amino acids. V was clipped by 2 bases and J by 3 bases, with 14 bases between them. In nucleotides, the CDR3 is TGTGCCAGCAGCCAACGACTGGGGGGTAACTACAATGAGCAGTTCTTC. The encoded protein is CASSQRLGGNYNEQFF.

The chain is built from TRBV19 and TRBJ2-5; 7 nucleotides match TRBD1. V shed 2 bases and J 5 bases; nucleotides not matched to a gene: 8. CDR3 size: 15 residues. Germline V gives CDR1 LNHDA, CDR2 SQIVND (reference sequence). The CDR3, as DNA: TGTGCCAGTAGTATAAGGAACAGGGGCGGCGAGACCCAGTACTTC. Protein sequence: CASSIRNRGGETQYF.

The chain links TRBV4-1 to TRBJ2-2, with TRBD2 identical over 15 bases. Germline V lookup: CDR1 MGHRA, CDR2 YSYEKL. V lost 3 bases, J lost 1 base, and 12 bases stayed unmatched. This CDR3 spans 21 amino acids. For the CDR3, the DNA is TGCGCCAGCAGCCAGGGCCCGGGACTAGCGGGGGGCCGCGGGAACACCGGGGAGCTGTTTTTT. Translating it yields CASSQGPGLAGGRGNTGELFF.